This T cell receptor (beta chain) stems from a study of T cells in Graves' hyperthyroidism and ophthalmopathy. Study-wide context: Any treatment followed the collection of peripheral blood at initial diagnosis.

Amplification targeted TCR beta CDR3 regions from RNA transcripts. The HTBI set primed first-round TCR CDR3 RT-PCR. TCRdb re-analysed the multiplex PCR reads in MiXCR, keeping a single row per CDR3 protein. The profile shows some 500,000 distinct CDR3 sequences, approximately 15% of them singletons. The table lists this clonotype with many counts. Diagnosing involved the use of clinical symptoms, serum thyroxine and TRAb, thyroid ultrasound and orbital computed tomography. There are 14 residues in the CDR3. The V segment lost 7 bases and the J segment 2 bases; nucleotides outside the gene matches: 8. The receptor was isolated from a woman between 18 and 30 years old with Graves' hyperthyroidism. Material for sequencing was blood. The V call is TRBV12-3 or TRBV12-4, the J call TRBJ2-7; TRBD2 matches at 7 bases. The CDR3 sequence is CASTLAASTYEQYF. The CDR3 nucleotides are TGTGCCAGCACCCTAGCGGCGTCCACCTACGAGCAGTACTTC.